Listed below are T cell receptor beta chains from one sample, sequenced in a study of T cells after yellow fever vaccination. Each CDR3 protein gets one entry after TCRdb re-called the 5' RACE reads with MiXCR. Of about 340,000 distinct CDR3 sequences listed, roughly 4% are singletons. Sequencing used PBMCs, obtained 5 days after the yellow fever booster vaccination. The receptors were gathered from a man between 18 and 35 years old who received the YFV17D yellow fever vaccine. Each CDR3 is given without its conserved first and last residue.

TRBV5-4 | ASSSPMKGSETQY
TRBV10-3 | AISDSRSMETQY
TRBV28 | ASRSKAGTSGQETQY
TRBV15 | ATSGRLAGAADTQY
TRBV18 | ASSPTGNSYEQY
TRBV15 | ATSRVLAGATDTQY
TRBV2 | ASSRQESHEQY
TRBV3-1 | ASSQDKGWTEAF
TRBV5-1 | ASSPGADWVNTGELF
TRBV12-3/TRBV12-4 | ASTESWSLGTF
TRBV10-1 | ASSERGPYEQY
TRBV7-2 | ASSLGGQGAYEQY
TRBV4-1 | ASSQGPSSNQPQH
TRBV7-2 | ASSYPTSGGVYNEQF
TRBV5-1 | ASMTTGGLGSEAF
TRBV19 | ASSIMDNQPQH
TRBV19 | ASSIEDRVNGELF
TRBV20-1 | SARRTGVTEAF
TRBV4-1 | ASSQDLLGNEQF
TRBV11-2 | ASSLERLNTEAF
TRBV19 | ASSRQGPVPQH
TRBV7-9 | ASSWGQEYQETQY